Below are 23 T cell receptor beta chains sequenced from a single sample in a study of T cells after yellow fever vaccination. MiXCR, applied by TCRdb to the 5' RACE reads, yields one record per CDR3 protein. The sample comprises about 360,000 distinct CDR3 sequences, approximately 6% of which are singletons, and over 14% rests with the top ten. The source material was PBMCs, sampled 5 days after the yellow fever booster vaccination. These receptors were collected from a man aged 25 to 45 who received the YFV17D yellow fever vaccine.

The rearrangement uses TRBV25-1 and TRBJ1-6; D is undetermined. The CDR3 loop spans 16 amino acids. V was clipped by 3 bases and J by 0 bases, with 9 bases between them. Germline-derived CDR1 and CDR2 are MGHDK and SYGVNS. The CDR3 is CASSEMESSYNSPLHF. CDR3 nucleotides: TGTGCCAGCAGTGAGATGGAGAGCTCCTATAATTCACCCCTCCACTTT.

The table lists this clonotype with many counts. The rearrangement links TRBV4-3 to TRBJ2-3; 7 nucleotides align to TRBD2. The CDR3 runs to 15 residues. Germline V gene lookup returns CDR1 LGHNA and CDR2 YSLEER. The J segment lost 5 bases and the V segment lost 5 bases, leaving 10 bases of the junction unmatched. The DNA for the CDR3 is TGCGCCAGCAGCTCCTACGGACTAGTGAAAGATACGCAGTATTTT. Translation gives CASSSYGLVKDTQYF.

This clonotype was seen many times. This sequence joins TRBV15 and TRBJ2-7; 7 bases fit TRBD2. Unmatched junction bases numbered 16, after V lost 5 bases and J lost 6 bases. The CDR3 has 16 amino acids. Germline loops: CDR1 LNHNV, CDR2 YYDKDF (reference sequence). CDR3 sequence (DNA): TGTGCCACCAGCCCTCGGGGAGGGACGAAATCGGGCGAGCAGTACTTC. This codes for CATSPRGGTKSGEQYF.

V is TRBV18 and J is TRBJ2-7, with 8 bases fitting TRBD2. V was clipped by 5 bases and J by 0 bases; unmatched bases: 3. The CDR3 contains 14 residues. CDR1 is KGHSH, CDR2 LQKENI, per germline. CDR3 bases: TGTGCCAGCTCAGATGCGGGAGGCTCCTACGAGCAGTACTTC. Protein product: CASSDAGGSYEQYF.

This clonotype came up a few times. The V and J genes are TRBV12-3 or TRBV12-4 and TRBJ2-7; D gene ambiguous. This CDR3 contains 12 residues. V was clipped by 6 bases and J by 6 bases, with 12 bases between them. Here the CDR3 DNA reads TGTGCCAGCAGCCTCACTAAGGGCGAGCAGTACTTC. The encoded protein is CASSLTKGEQYF.

The sample holds a few counts of this clonotype. This chain uses TRBV6-4 with TRBJ2-3, with 11 bases identical to TRBD2. The germline CDR1 and CDR2 sequences are MRHNA and SNTAGT. The CDR3 has 19 residues. V lost 10 bases and J lost 1; bases outside the gene matches: 19. In DNA, the CDR3 is TGTGCCACCCTGTCGAGACTAGCGGGATCAGGCCGTCGCACAGATACGCAGTATTTT. Protein: CATLSRLAGSGRRTDTQYF.

This clonotype was detected many times. The chain employs TRBV3-1 and TRBJ2-5; D ambiguous. This CDR3 region has 14 residues. CDR1 and CDR2 (germline): LGHDT, YNNKEL (reference sequence). V lost 2 bases, J lost 3 bases, and 10 bases lay in between. CDR3 nucleotides: TGTGCCAGCAGCCAACGTAAACAGAAAGAGACCCAGTACTTC. It is translated as CASSQRKQKETQYF.

This sequence joins TRBV6-6 and TRBJ2-1; tentatively, D is TRBD1 or TRBD2 (5 bases each). Germline V lookup: CDR1 MNHNY, CDR2 SVGAGI (reference sequence). V lost 7 bases, J lost 8 bases, and 9 bases lay in between. The CDR3 runs 11 residues. The CDR3 coding sequence is TGTGCCAGCACCTTGGGGGATGAGCAGTTCTTC. Amino acids: CASTLGDEQFF.

This clonotype was seen many times. The CDR3 region is CASSESDSNQPQHF. DNA of the CDR3: TGTGCCAGCAGCGAAAGCGATAGCAATCAGCCCCAGCATTTT. The genes are TRBV12-3 or TRBV12-4 and TRBJ1-5, with D uncertain. CDR3 size: 14 residues. Trimming took 6 bases from V and 0 from J, leaving 9 bases between them.

There are a few counts of this clonotype. The chain joins TRBV20-1 to TRBJ2-3; D call uncertain. CDR1 is DFQATT, CDR2 SNEGSKA, per germline (reference sequence). V was pared by 6 bases and J by 5 bases, with 9 bases between. The CDR3 spans 11 residues. The CDR3 DNA sequence: TGCAGTGCCCCAGTTCTAGATACGCAGTATTTT. Encoded protein: CSAPVLDTQYF.

In this sample, this clonotype turned up a few times. The CDR3 DNA follows: TGTGCCAGCAGCAGGGCGAGCGGGGGACCCTACGAGCAGTACTTC. Amino acids: CASSRASGGPYEQYF. The chain couples TRBV5-6 to TRBJ2-7; 8 nucleotides align to TRBD2. CDR3 length: 15 amino acids. With 4 bases clipped from V and 2 bases from J, the junction kept 8 bases outside the gene matches. Per germline, CDR1 SGHDT and CDR2 YYEEEE.

This chain connects TRBV7-2 to TRBJ2-2; 12 bases are a match to TRBD2. CDR1 and CDR2 from the germline V gene are SGHTA and FQGNSA. The length of the CDR3 is 17 residues. V shed 1 base, J shed 2 bases, and the junction held 2 bases outside the gene matches. For the CDR3, the DNA is TGTGCCAGCAGCTTAGTTGGACTAGCGGGAAACACCGGGGAGCTGTTTTTT. Residues: CASSLVGLAGNTGELFF.

The chain couples TRBV15 to TRBJ2-3, with D unclear. The CDR3 sequence is 13 residues long. CDR1 is LNHNV, CDR2 YYDKDF, per germline (reference sequence). The V and J ends lost 1 base and 3 bases respectively, with 5 bases between them. The CDR3, as DNA: TGTGCCACCAGCAGAGGTGTTACAGATACGCAGTATTTT. Translating gives CATSRGVTDTQYF.

The gene calls are TRBV7-3 and TRBJ2-1; D unclear. The V end was cut by 2 bases, the J end by 13 bases, with 18 bases between. The germline gives CDR1 SGHTA, CDR2 FQGTGA. This CDR3 region has 14 residues. CDR3 bases: TGTGCCAGCAGCTTATCCAAGGACGTGAAGTTTCAGTTCTTC. Its protein product is CASSLSKDVKFQFF.

CDR3 DNA sequence: TGCGCCAGCAGCCAGCCGGGACTAGCGGCATACGAGCAGTACTTC. As protein: CASSQPGLAAYEQYF. The chain couples TRBV4-1 to TRBJ2-7; 11 bases map to TRBD2. With 3 bases clipped from V and 4 bases from J, the junction kept 5 bases outside the gene matches. This CDR3 contains 15 residues. Germline CDR1 is MGHRA and CDR2 is YSYEKL.

This clonotype was seen a few times. The gene calls are TRBV7-6 and TRBJ2-3; 10 bases align to TRBD1. The CDR3 runs 18 residues. Germline lookup yields CDR1 SGHVS and CDR2 FNYEAQ. V shed 3 bases and J 2 bases; nucleotides not matched to a gene: 11. This CDR3 reads CASSFSRGTGDPTDTQYF. CDR3 bases: TGTGCCAGCAGCTTTAGTAGGGGGACAGGGGATCCCACAGATACGCAGTATTTT.

This clonotype was found many times. The V gene is TRBV12-3 or TRBV12-4, the J gene TRBJ2-4; D may be TRBD2 (6 bases). CDR3 length: 16 residues. The V end was cut by 3 bases, the J end by 3 bases, with 15 bases between. The CDR3 nucleotides read TGTGCCAGCAGTTTTGGGGGGTATGTGGACAAAAACATTCAGTACTTC. It codes for CASSFGGYVDKNIQYF.

The genes are TRBV20-1 and TRBJ2-1, with 9 bases matching TRBD2. Germline CDR1 is DFQATT and CDR2 is SNEGSKA (reference sequence). The V and J ends lost 5 bases and 8 bases, in that order; junction bases with no gene match: 10. The CDR3 spans 14 residues. The CDR3 is CSAWGDSGRYEQFF. Here the CDR3 DNA reads TGCAGTGCTTGGGGGGATAGCGGGAGATATGAGCAGTTCTTC.

This clonotype was detected a few times. CDR3 sequence (DNA): TGTGCCAGCAGCTTAGACAGGGGGCCCCAGCATTTT. Its translation: CASSLDRGPQHF. The genes are TRBV7-8 and TRBJ1-5; 7 bases match TRBD1. The CDR3 is 12 amino acids. Germline CDR1 SGHVS, CDR2 FQNEAQ. After removal of 1 base from V and 9 bases from J, the junction contained 0 bases not matched to a gene.

This clonotype has at least ten counts. This chain links TRBV7-2 with TRBJ2-3; 8 bases align to TRBD1. In germline, CDR1 is SGHTA, CDR2 FQGNSA. With V trimmed by 4 bases and J by 11 bases, 17 bases remained unmatched. The CDR3 extends over 16 amino acids. DNA of the CDR3: TGTGCCAGCAGCTCTCGGCGGGACAGGAGGGGGCAGATGCAGTATTTT. It specifies CASSSRRDRRGQMQYF.

This clonotype was counted between two and nine times. The rearrangement joins TRBV12-3 or TRBV12-4 to TRBJ1-1; possible D gene TRBD1, 6 bases. The CDR3 is made up of 14 amino acids. Between the trimmed V and J ends, which lost 7 bases and 0 bases, there was a span of 12 bases. The CDR3 spells CASTLGHMNTEAFF. CDR3 DNA sequence: TGTGCCAGCACCCTGGGACATATGAACACTGAAGCTTTCTTT.

The chain uses TRBV12-3 or TRBV12-4 and TRBJ2-5; TRBD2 matches at 8 bases. This CDR3 has 17 amino acids. V trimming: 5 bases; J trimming: 1 base; junction bases outside the gene matches: 12. The DNA for the CDR3 is TGTGCCAGCAGTCTCACACTATCGGGGGGGGGCCAAGAGACCCAGTACTTC. It yields the protein CASSLTLSGGGQETQYF.

This clonotype was observed many times. The CDR3 reads CASGSVRTGGENIQYF. CDR3 in DNA: TGTGCCAGCGGATCCGTACGGACTGGCGGCGAAAACATTCAGTACTTC. The chain links TRBV7-9 to TRBJ2-4; TRBD2 might be the D (5 bases). CDR1 and CDR2 (germline): SEHNR, FQNEAQ (reference sequence). This CDR3 is built from 16 residues. The V and J ends lost 8 bases and 5 bases respectively, with 22 bases between them.